This entry lists 25 T cell receptor beta chains sequenced from one sample in a study of cytomegalovirus exposure and HLA in healthy donors (dated by TCRdb to about 2017). The library came from the immunoSEQ multiplex PCR assay. For the multiplex PCR, a mixture combining 60 forward primers for TCR Vbeta segments and 13 reverse primers for TCR Jbeta segments was used. TCRdb took this table from immuneACCESS and kept in-frame rearrangements with V and J called. Such tables lack part of the clones; where checked against another copy, unresolved V genes explain under half of the gap, and the rest is unexplained. The sample table shows fewer than 200,000 clones, and less than 80% are seen once. The ten largest make up 2.1% of the sample. Sequenced material: PBMCs. Receptors originate from a man aged 35 to 55 in good health and CMV-seronegative.

The chain uses TRBV6-5 and TRBJ1-2, with D possibly TRBD1 on 6 matching bases. Germline CDR1 reads MNHEY; CDR2 reads SVGAGI. V was pared by 6 bases and J by 5 bases, with 13 bases between. The CDR3 has 13 residues. The DNA of the CDR3 is TGTGCCAGCAGGTGGACAGCAACTTATGGCTACACCTTC. Translation: CASRWTATYGYTF.

This clone has a single count. V and J are TRBV5-1 and TRBJ2-3; D perhaps matches TRBD1 (6 bases). This CDR3 spans 15 amino acids. Per germline, CDR1 SGHRS and CDR2 YFSETQ. V was clipped by 0 bases and J by 2 bases, with 10 bases between them. The CDR3 region is CASSLERTDTDTQYF. CDR3 bases: TGCGCCAGCAGCTTGGAAAGGACAGACACAGATACGCAGTATTTT.

The chain combines TRBV2 with TRBJ2-2, with D perhaps TRBD2 (5 bases). Trimming pared 10 bases from V and 1 base from J, leaving 16 bases between. In germline, CDR1 is SNHLY, CDR2 FYNNEI. This CDR3 is 15 amino acids long. CDR3 sequence reads: CATSSGRLNTGELFF. DNA of the CDR3: TGTGCCACATCAAGCGGTAGATTGAACACCGGGGAGCTGTTTTTT.

This sequence joins TRBV7-2 and TRBJ2-3; 9 nucleotides match TRBD1. V shed 5 bases, J shed 2 bases, and the junction held 5 bases outside the gene matches. Germline V lookup: CDR1 SGHTA, CDR2 FQGNSA. The CDR3 is made up of 15 amino acids. CDR3 sequence reads: CASSVGTGYTDTQYF. CDR3 bases: TGTGCCAGCAGCGTAGGGACAGGGTACACAGATACGCAGTATTTT.

V is TRBV27 and J is TRBJ2-7; 7 bases map to TRBD2. V shed 5 bases and J 5 bases; nucleotides not matched to a gene: 3. Germline V lookup: CDR1 MNHEY, CDR2 SMNVEV (reference sequence). The length of the CDR3 is 12 residues. Here the CDR3 reads CASSAGAHEQYF. In DNA, the CDR3 is TGTGCCAGCAGTGCGGGAGCCCACGAGCAGTACTTC.

There are a few counts of this clone. The chain combines TRBV19 with TRBJ2-4, with TRBD1 matching 7 bases. CDR3 length: 12 amino acids. V trimming: 8 bases; J trimming: 7 bases; junction bases outside the gene matches: 5. The germline gives CDR1 LNHDA, CDR2 SQIVND (reference sequence). The CDR3 loop is CASGDRANIQYF. DNA for the CDR3: TGTGCCAGTGGGGACAGAGCCAACATTCAGTACTTC.

This sequence joins TRBV10-3 and TRBJ2-7, with 15 bases fitting TRBD2. Unmatched junction bases numbered 7, after V lost 0 bases and J lost 4 bases. Germline V CDR1 and CDR2: ENHRY, SYGVKD. This CDR3 spans 18 amino acids. The DNA of the CDR3 is TGTGCCATCAGTGAGTCAACGGGACTAGCGGGAGGTAGTTACGAGCAGTACTTC. Residues: CAISESTGLAGGSYEQYF.

This sequence joins TRBV4-1 and TRBJ2-7, with TRBD2 matching 7 bases. Germline loops: CDR1 MGHRA, CDR2 YSYEKL. Trimming removed 4 bases from V and 3 bases from J; junction bases left unmatched: 9. There are 15 residues in the CDR3. This CDR3 reads CASSPAAGSDYEQYF. DNA for the CDR3: TGCGCCAGCAGCCCGGCAGCGGGATCCGACTACGAGCAGTACTTC.

The chain joins TRBV10-3 to TRBJ2-1; 7 nucleotides match TRBD2. This CDR3 spans 14 amino acids. Germline lookup yields CDR1 ENHRY and CDR2 SYGVKD. Trimming removed 10 bases from V and 5 bases from J; junction bases left unmatched: 11. This CDR3 reads CATIGRAGNNEQFF. The DNA of the CDR3 is TGTGCCACCATAGGGAGGGCCGGGAACAATGAGCAGTTCTTC.

This clone was detected once. The rearrangement links TRBV11-2 to TRBJ2-7; weak D call: TRBD1 (6 bases). CDR3 size: 16 residues. The germline V gene has CDR1 SGHAT and CDR2 FQNNGV. Deletions cut 3 bases from V and 1 base from J, with 16 bases between. The CDR3, as DNA: TGTGCCAGCAGCTTTCGGGACAACCTTAGATCCTACGAGCAGTACTTC. It encodes CASSFRDNLRSYEQYF.

V gene TRBV27 combines with J gene TRBJ2-7, with TRBD1 as a possible D gene (6 bases). This CDR3 comprises 12 residues. Germline CDR1 reads MNHEY; CDR2 reads SMNVEV (reference sequence). V was trimmed by 6 bases and J by 7 bases, leaving 13 bases between them. The CDR3 DNA sequence: TGTGCCAGCAGGACCAGGGGTCAGGAGCAGTACTTC. Its protein product is CASRTRGQEQYF.

V gene TRBV28 combines with J gene TRBJ2-7; 10 bases align to TRBD1. V dropped 6 bases and J dropped 6; count of bases not matched to a gene: 11. This CDR3 contains 15 residues. Germline assignment: CDR1 MDHEN and CDR2 SYDVKM. In DNA, the CDR3 is TGTGCCAGCAGCCCGCCGGGACAGGGGATAGTCGAGCAGTACTTC. Amino acids: CASSPPGQGIVEQYF.

The chain uses TRBV5-4 and TRBJ2-3; TRBD2 agrees at 7 bases. Germline CDR1 reads SGHNT; CDR2 reads YYREEE (reference sequence). The J segment lost 0 bases and the V segment lost 0 bases, leaving 4 bases of the junction unmatched. This CDR3 spans 16 amino acids. The CDR3 loop reads CASSLASGRSTDTQYF. CDR3 nucleotide sequence: TGTGCCAGCAGCTTGGCGTCCGGGAGGAGCACAGATACGCAGTATTTT.

The gene calls are TRBV11-2 and TRBJ2-7; 7 bases agree with TRBD1. Germline assignment: CDR1 SGHAT and CDR2 FQNNGV. V lost 5 bases to trimming and J lost 2 bases; unmatched junction nucleotides: 9. The CDR3 runs 15 residues. The CDR3 reads CASSLRQGATYEQYF. The CDR3, as DNA: TGTGCCAGCAGCCTTAGACAGGGCGCAACCTACGAGCAGTACTTC.

In its sample, this clone was seen once. The chain couples TRBV5-4 to TRBJ1-1, with D possibly matching TRBD1 (5 bases). Trimming removed 4 bases at V and 3 bases at J, with 10 bases between. Germline V CDR1 and CDR2: SGHNT, YYREEE (reference sequence). This CDR3 is built from 13 residues. The DNA for the CDR3 is TGTGCCAGCAGCGGGCAGGGCTACACTGAAGCTTTCTTT. It yields the protein CASSGQGYTEAFF.

The chain is built from TRBV27 and TRBJ2-1; D gene unclear. Germline values: CDR1 MNHEY, CDR2 SMNVEV (reference sequence). Trimming stripped 5 bases from V and 2 bases from J, with 16 bases between. This CDR3 has 16 residues. The CDR3 protein is CASSLTLPEPYNEQFF. In nucleotides, the CDR3 is TGTGCCAGCAGTCTAACCCTCCCCGAGCCCTACAATGAGCAGTTCTTC.

The V and J genes are TRBV7-8 and TRBJ2-7; 7 bases fit TRBD2. V gave up 1 base and J gave up 4 bases; unmatched junction bases: 7. Germline CDR1 SGHVS, CDR2 FQNEAQ. The CDR3 is 15 amino acids. The CDR3 coding sequence is TGTGCCAGCAGCTTAGAAAGGCAGGGAGGGTACGAGCAGTACTTC. It specifies CASSLERQGGYEQYF.

The rearrangement joins TRBV27 to TRBJ1-5; 8 bases fit TRBD1. J gave up 2 bases and V 6 bases, and 3 bases lay outside the gene matches. Germline CDR1 reads MNHEY; CDR2 reads SMNVEV (reference sequence). This CDR3 contains 14 residues. Here the CDR3 reads CASRPTGGNQPQHF. The CDR3 nucleotides read TGTGCCAGCAGGCCGACAGGGGGCAATCAGCCCCAGCATTTT.

This clone has a handful of counts. V is TRBV5-5 and J is TRBJ2-3; 7 bases match TRBD2. V was pared by 4 bases and J by 2 bases, with 7 bases of the junction left unmatched. Germline V CDR1 and CDR2: SGHKS, YYEKEE (reference sequence). The CDR3 is 15 residues long. The CDR3 sequence: CASSISGQNTDTQYF. The CDR3, as DNA: TGTGCCAGCAGCATTAGCGGGCAGAACACAGATACGCAGTATTTT.

The chain joins TRBV7-6 to TRBJ2-1; 12 bases fit TRBD2. The CDR3 is 16 residues long. Losses at the gene ends were 1 base for V and 10 bases for J; bases not matched to a gene: 8. Germline CDR1 is SGHVS and CDR2 is FNYEAQ. CDR3 residues: CASSLGLAGEGREQFF. As DNA, the CDR3 is TGTGCCAGCAGCTTAGGACTAGCGGGAGAAGGGCGGGAGCAGTTCTTC.

The J gene is TRBJ2-2, the V gene TRBV19; D may be TRBD1 (6 bases). CDR3 length: 15 residues. Germline V CDR1 and CDR2: LNHDA, SQIVND (reference sequence). Trimming stripped 10 bases from V and 3 bases from J, with 18 bases between. The CDR3 sequence: CATGRTPGDTGELFF. CDR3 in DNA: TGTGCCACGGGCCGCACCCCAGGGGACACCGGGGAGCTGTTTTTT.

DNA for the CDR3: TGTGCCAGCAGCCAAGATAGACTAGCGGAAGAGGAGCAGTTCTTC. It translates to CASSQDRLAEEEQFF. The V and J genes are TRBV4-2 and TRBJ2-1; 9 bases are a match to TRBD2. Germline trimming cut 0 bases from V and 10 bases from J; bases unmatched to any gene: 7. CDR1 and CDR2 from the germline V gene are LGHNA and YNFKEQ. The CDR3 has 15 amino acids.

The chain joins TRBV27 to TRBJ2-1; perhaps TRBD1 as D (5 bases). Germline CDR1 is MNHEY and CDR2 is SMNVEV (reference sequence). The CDR3 has 16 amino acids. Deletions cut 7 bases from V and 0 bases from J, with 16 bases between. The CDR3 is CASTKGALSSYNEQFF. The CDR3 coding sequence is TGTGCCAGCACCAAAGGGGCCCTTAGCTCCTACAATGAGCAGTTCTTC.

V is TRBV6-6 and J is TRBJ2-1; 12 nucleotides match TRBD2. V trimming: 5 bases; J trimming: 7 bases; junction bases outside the gene matches: 9. The germline V gene has CDR1 MNHNY and CDR2 SVGAGI (reference sequence). The CDR3 runs 16 residues. The CDR3 region is CASSGRLTSGRNEQFF. The CDR3 bases are TGTGCCAGCAGTGGCCGGCTGACTAGCGGGAGAAATGAGCAGTTCTTC.

This rearrangement joins TRBV7-9 to TRBJ2-7, with 13 bases fitting TRBD2. Germline CDR1 reads SEHNR; CDR2 reads FQNEAQ (reference sequence). J lost 6 bases, V lost 5 bases, and 10 bases had no gene match. The CDR3 has 16 amino acids. The DNA for the CDR3 is TGTGCCAGCAGCGAAAGAGGACTAGCGGGAGTGGGCGAGCAGTACTTC. This translates into CASSERGLAGVGEQYF.